By frequency in the sample, the clone carrying this TCR beta chain is medium-sized. These data originate in a study of T cell responses to AZD1222 COVID-19 vaccine. This CDR3 has 14 residues. V was trimmed by 0 bases and J by 9 bases, leaving 12 bases between them. Germline V gene sequence: CDR1 LGHNA, CDR2 YNFKEQ. The analysis combined second doses at about 4 or about 12 weeks. Assay: immunoSEQ multiplex PCR; the TCRdb copy retains only in-frame clones and omits some. The sample includes about 160,000 clones, roughly 90% of them seen just once. This sequence was found in an adult who received the AZD1222 COVID-19 vaccine. The rearrangement links TRBV4-2 to TRBJ2-1; D unresolved. This specimen was peripheral blood, taken 28 days after the second AZD1222 dose. The CDR3 coding sequence is TGTGCCAGCAGCCAAGATCTTGAGCGACGTGAGCAGTTCTTC. Protein sequence: CASSQDLERREQFF.